The source of this T cell receptor beta chain is a study of blood T cell repertoires in COVID-19. Recruitment covered about two dozen US areas and drew participants whose ages spanned about 18 to 90 years. Source study methods: Reference gene primers were amplified, and this amplification served to estimate nucleated cell counts. Sequencing was performed with immunoSEQ multiplex PCR; in TCRdb, only in-frame clones are kept and a portion is missing. V, J and clone size derive from that table, while D and trimming were established from the DNA sequence. The sample consists of under 250,000 clones, 83% of them appearing once. The V gene's germline CDR1 is SGHNT and CDR2 YYREEE (reference sequence). The CDR3 runs 14 residues. Unmatched junction bases numbered 8, after V lost 1 base and J lost 8 bases.

The sequencing sample was made of PBMCs or T cells enriched from blood (not recorded which). The chain is built from TRBV5-4 and TRBJ1-2, with 7 bases matching TRBD1. The clonotype comes from a woman between 35 and 50 years old who had been exposed to COVID-19. The CDR3 protein is CASSLKTGELGYTF. The CDR3 nucleotides are TGTGCCAGCAGCTTGAAAACAGGGGAGCTCGGCTACACCTTC.